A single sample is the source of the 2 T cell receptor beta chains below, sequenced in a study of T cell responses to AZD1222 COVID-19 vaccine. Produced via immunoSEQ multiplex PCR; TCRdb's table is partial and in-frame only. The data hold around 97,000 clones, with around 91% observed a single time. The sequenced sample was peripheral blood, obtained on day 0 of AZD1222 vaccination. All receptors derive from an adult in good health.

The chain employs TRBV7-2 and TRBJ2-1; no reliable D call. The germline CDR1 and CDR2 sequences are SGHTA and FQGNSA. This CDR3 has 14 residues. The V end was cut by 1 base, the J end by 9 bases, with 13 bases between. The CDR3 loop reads CASSLGRSRVEQFF. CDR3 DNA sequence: TGTGCCAGCAGCTTAGGTAGGTCACGGGTTGAGCAGTTCTTC.

CDR3 amino acids: CATTGAASYNSPLHF. CDR3 DNA: TGTGCCACTACTGGGGCGGCTTCCTATAATTCACCCCTCCACTTT. The chain carries TRBV6-5 and TRBJ1-6; possibly TRBD1 for D (5 bases). This CDR3 comprises 15 residues. The V gene lost 10 bases and the J gene lost 1 base, with 14 bases spanning the gap. In germline, CDR1 is MNHEY, CDR2 SVGAGI.